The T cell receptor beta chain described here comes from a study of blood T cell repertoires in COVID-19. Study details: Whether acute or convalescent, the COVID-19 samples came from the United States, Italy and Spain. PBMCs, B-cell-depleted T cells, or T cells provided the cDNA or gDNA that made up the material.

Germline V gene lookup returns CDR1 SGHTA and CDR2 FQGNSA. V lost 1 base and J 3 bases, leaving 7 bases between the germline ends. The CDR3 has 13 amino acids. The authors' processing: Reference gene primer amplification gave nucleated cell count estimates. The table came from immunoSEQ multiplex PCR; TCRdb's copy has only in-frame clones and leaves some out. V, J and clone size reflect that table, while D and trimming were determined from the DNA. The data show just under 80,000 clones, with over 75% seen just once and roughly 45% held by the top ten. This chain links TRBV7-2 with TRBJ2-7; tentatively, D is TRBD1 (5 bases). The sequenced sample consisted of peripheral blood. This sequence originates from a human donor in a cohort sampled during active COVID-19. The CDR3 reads CASSLDRFYEQYF. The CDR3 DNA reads TGTGCCAGCAGCTTAGACAGGTTCTACGAGCAGTACTTC.